This TCR beta chain was obtained from a study of cytomegalovirus exposure and HLA in healthy donors. Findings of the study overall: The study labeled 150 to 200 TCR beta chains cytomegalovirus-associated. In all likelihood, a cluster of highly shared sequence variants was a sequencing artifact. As a later analysis showed, a missense DCLRE1C variant was linked to trimming of TCR beta V- and J-genes.

The V gene's germline CDR1 is SNHLY and CDR2 FYNNEI. The CDR3 runs to 15 residues. The germline V and J ends were trimmed by 6 bases and 4 bases, with 17 bases remaining between them. A multiplex PCR was run with 60 Vbeta primers and 13 Jbeta primers. Original methodology: Unique TCR beta chains totaled roughly 81 million in a later count, with roughly 10 million of them shared. Only in-frame clones appear in the TCRdb table, and some are missing; sequencing was by immunoSEQ multiplex PCR. V, J and clone size derive from that table, while D and trimming were established from the DNA sequence. The sample shows 40,000 to 55,000 clones, 81% of them seen only once. Regarding this clone: Its antigen is unidentified.

Sequencing used PBMCs. This clonotype was sampled from a boy aged 5-17 years in good health and CMV-seropositive. The chain uses TRBV2 and TRBJ2-3; D possibly corresponds to TRBD1 (5 bases). The CDR3 nucleotides are TGTGCCAGCAGGATGGAGACAGTCACGGCAGATACGCAGTATTTT. This gives the protein CASRMETVTADTQYF.